This T cell receptor beta chain was obtained from a study of blood T cells in healthy people across ages. A second PCR, run for roughly 7 to 11 cycles, used a sample-barcoded 5' primer plus a J-beta primer mix. Tagging of each cDNA molecule was performed by a template-switch adaptor with 12 random nucleotides. Each CDR3 protein gets one entry after TCRdb re-called the 5' RACE reads with MiXCR. The sample has around 600,000 distinct CDR3 sequences; more than 45% are singletons. A minimum of 5.5 micrograms of total RNA was extracted per sample. V lost 9 bases and J lost 1, with 10 bases in between. Germline V gives CDR1 ENHRY, CDR2 SYGVKD. The CDR3 consists of 13 residues. This clonotype has only a few counts.

Input material: blood. The receptor was derived from a man older than 75 in good health. The rearrangement joins TRBV10-3 to TRBJ2-1; D is perhaps TRBD1 or TRBD2 (5 bases each). CDR3 protein: CAIGDGSYNEQFF. Written as DNA, the CDR3 is TGTGCCATTGGGGACGGATCCTACAATGAGCAGTTCTTC.